This passage covers 19 T cell receptor beta chains from one sample sequenced in a study of blood T cell repertoires in COVID-19. Assay used: immunoSEQ multiplex PCR; TCRdb lists only in-frame clones, some missing. The table includes roughly 150,000 clones, 70% to 85% detected once. The sequenced material came from peripheral blood. These receptors originate from a woman aged 50 to 65 in a cohort sampled during active or convalescent COVID-19.

The rearrangement uses TRBV10-3 and TRBJ1-1; TRBD1 might be the D (6 bases). This CDR3 is built from 15 residues. Germline CDR1 reads ENHRY; CDR2 reads SYGVKD. The ends were cut back, 7 bases at V and 4 bases at J, with 19 bases in the middle. CDR3 region: CAITQGQSRLTEAFF. The CDR3 bases are TGTGCCATCACTCAGGGGCAGTCGAGACTCACTGAAGCTTTCTTT.

The chain employs TRBV5-1 and TRBJ2-7, with D possibly TRBD1 on 6 matching bases. The CDR3 has 16 amino acids. Germline assignment: CDR1 SGHRS and CDR2 YFSETQ. V lost 0 bases, J lost 0 bases, and 13 bases lay in between. This CDR3 is CASSLVAGTRSYEQYF. CDR3 bases: TGCGCCAGCAGCTTGGTTGCCGGGACACGCTCCTACGAGCAGTACTTC.

CDR3 residues: CASSVAVGGSGNTIYF. The CDR3 bases are TGTGCCAGCAGCGTAGCCGTTGGAGGCTCTGGAAACACCATATATTTT. V is TRBV9 and J is TRBJ1-3; D uncertain. V lost 0 bases and J lost 0, with 10 bases in between. Germline assignment: CDR1 SGDLS and CDR2 YYNGEE. There are 16 residues in the CDR3.

On this clone itself: This sample also contains other DNA sequences that code for the same CDR3. This chain uses TRBV5-1 with TRBJ1-5; unclear D gene. The CDR3 runs to 13 residues. Germline V CDR1 and CDR2: SGHRS, YFSETQ. Trimming cost V 0 bases and J 4 bases, with 5 bases left between them. The CDR3 spells CASSLGQNQPQHF. CDR3 sequence (DNA): TGCGCCAGCAGCTTGGGGCAGAATCAGCCCCAGCATTTT.

The J gene is TRBJ1-5, the V gene TRBV6-5; a possible D gene is TRBD1 (5 bases). The CDR3 is 15 amino acids. Germline-derived CDR1 and CDR2 are MNHEY and SVGAGI. Trimming removed 8 bases from V and 3 bases from J, with 17 bases in between. The CDR3 coding sequence is TGTGCCAGCGGTTTCCTCGACAGTACCAATCAGCCCCAGCATTTT. Translated: CASGFLDSTNQPQHF.

The V and J genes are TRBV7-3 and TRBJ2-2; a weak D match, TRBD1 (5 bases). The CDR3 totals 13 residues. Trimming cost V 2 bases and J 4 bases, with 5 bases left between them. From germline, CDR1 is SGHTA and CDR2 FQGTGA. CDR3 DNA: TGTGCCAGCAGCTTAGACAGCACCGGGGAGCTGTTTTTT. This gives the protein CASSLDSTGELFF.

This chain connects TRBV14 to TRBJ1-1; D unclear. The CDR3 consists of 12 residues. V shed 3 bases and J shed 2 bases, with 4 bases lying between them. CDR1 and CDR2 from the germline V gene are SGHDN and FVKESK. CDR3 region: CASSQGNTEAFF. In DNA, the CDR3 is TGTGCCAGCAGCCAGGGCAACACTGAAGCTTTCTTT.

This clone was detected only a few times. The V and J genes are TRBV7-2 and TRBJ2-1; 10 bases match TRBD2. The CDR3 spans 16 residues. Germline CDR1 is SGHTA and CDR2 is FQGNSA. J gave up 3 bases and V 5 bases, and 7 bases lay outside the gene matches. The CDR3 loop reads CASSLQGLAVYNEQFF. In DNA, the CDR3 is TGTGCCAGCAGCCTCCAAGGACTAGCGGTCTACAATGAGCAGTTCTTC.

The chain employs TRBV19 and TRBJ1-5, with D possibly being TRBD1 (6 bases). Trimming stripped 5 bases from V and 7 bases from J, with 18 bases between. CDR1 is LNHDA and CDR2 is SQIVND in the germline V gene (reference sequence). The CDR3 contains 15 residues. CDR3 DNA sequence: TGTGCCAGTAGTGGGATGACAGGTGAAGGACAGCCCCAGCATTTT. Protein product: CASSGMTGEGQPQHF.

The chain carries TRBV6-5 and TRBJ1-2; unclear D gene. This CDR3 spans 12 amino acids. The germline gives CDR1 MNHEY, CDR2 SVGAGI. Trimming removed 8 bases from V and 2 bases from J, with 9 bases in between. Here the CDR3 reads CASGPPNYGYTF. The CDR3 nucleotides read TGTGCCAGCGGGCCGCCAAACTATGGCTACACCTTC.

A few counts support this clone. The rearrangement links TRBV6-2 or TRBV6-3 to TRBJ2-7; TRBD1 agrees at 7 bases. The CDR3 extends over 18 amino acids. CDR1 is MNHEY, CDR2 SVGEGT, per germline. The junction had 14 bases not matched to a gene; V was cut back by 3 bases and J by 0 bases. The chain's CDR3 is CASSYSPISRDSSYEQYF. Written as DNA, the CDR3 is TGTGCCAGCAGTTATTCCCCAATAAGCCGGGACAGCTCCTACGAGCAGTACTTC.

The rearrangement links TRBV19 to TRBJ2-2; 10 bases are shared with TRBD1. The CDR3 extends over 15 amino acids. Looked up from germline, CDR1 is LNHDA and CDR2 is SQIVND (reference sequence). The ends lost 6 bases at V and 5 bases at J; junction bases unmatched: 6. The CDR3 spells CASRTTGGWTGELFF. Here the CDR3 DNA reads TGTGCCAGTAGAACGACAGGGGGCTGGACCGGGGAGCTGTTTTTT. The full variable domain, completed using reference TRBV19 and TRBJ2-2, is DGGITQSPKYLFRKEGQNVTLSCEQNLNHDAMYWYRQDPGQGLRLIYYSQIVNDFQKGDIAEGYSVSREKKESFPLTVTSAQKNPTAFYLCASRTTGGWTGELFFGEGSRLTVL.

The chain uses TRBV6-4 and TRBJ1-4; no reliable D call. V lost 2 bases to trimming and J lost 14 bases, with 18 bases between them. The CDR3 extends over 14 amino acids. Germline loops: CDR1 MRHNA, CDR2 SNTAGT. This chain's CDR3 is CASSDAAWRRTLFF. CDR3 bases: TGTGCCAGCAGTGACGCGGCCTGGCGTCGAACTCTGTTTTTT.

This chain uses TRBV4-1 with TRBJ1-4; a possible D gene is TRBD1 (5 bases). V lost 1 base, J lost 8 bases, and 20 bases lay in between. Per germline, CDR1 MGHRA and CDR2 YSYEKL. This CDR3 is 17 amino acids long. CDR3 coding DNA: TGCGCCAGCAGCCAAGCATTCCTCAGCAGGGCAGGAGAAAAACTGTTTTTT. Protein product: CASSQAFLSRAGEKLFF.

The chain combines TRBV19 with TRBJ2-2; 11 bases fit TRBD2. CDR1 is LNHDA and CDR2 is SQIVND in the germline V gene (reference sequence). This CDR3 spans 16 amino acids. Trimming at V came to 7 bases and at J to 5 bases, leaving 9 bases not matched to a gene. In DNA form, the CDR3 reads TGTGCCAGTACTCCGATAGCGGGGGGGCTAACCGGGGAGCTGTTTTTT. Protein sequence: CASTPIAGGLTGELFF.

V gene TRBV29-1 combines with J gene TRBJ1-2; 12 bases map to TRBD1. The V and J ends lost 6 bases and 6 bases, in that order; junction bases with no gene match: 5. Germline CDR1 SQVTM, CDR2 ANQGSEA. The CDR3 is 13 residues long. CDR3: CSVGTGGMDGYTF. In DNA form, the CDR3 reads TGCAGCGTGGGGACAGGGGGCATGGATGGCTACACCTTC.

The J gene is TRBJ2-7, the V gene TRBV6-6; TRBD1 agrees at 11 bases. The CDR3 is 15 residues long. Germline V lookup: CDR1 MNHNY, CDR2 SVGAGI (reference sequence). V lost 6 bases, J lost 5 bases, and 9 bases stayed unmatched. CDR3 in DNA: TGTGCCAGCAGCCCCCGGGACAGGGGGATCAACGAGCAGTACTTC. It yields the protein CASSPRDRGINEQYF.

The genes are TRBV5-1 and TRBJ2-3, with a weak D call TRBD1 (5 bases). The CDR3 consists of 16 residues. V lost 0 bases and J lost 6, with 17 bases in between. The V gene's germline CDR1 is SGHRS and CDR2 YFSETQ. For the CDR3, the DNA is TGCGCCAGCAGCTTGGATCCGGCAGGGATGGCGGATACGCAGTATTTT. It yields the protein CASSLDPAGMADTQYF.

The chain employs TRBV3-1 (or the pseudogene TRBV3-2) and TRBJ2-1, with a weak D call TRBD2 (6 bases). Deletions cut 1 base from V and 9 bases from J, with 10 bases between. CDR1 is LGHDT and CDR2 is YNNKEL in the germline V gene (reference sequence). This CDR3 is built from 13 residues. CDR3 bases: TGTGCCAGCAGCCAAGCGGGGGTATTTGAGCAGTTCTTC. It encodes CASSQAGVFEQFF.